Below, 8 T cell receptor beta chains from the same sample are listed, as sequenced in a study of T cell repertoires in cytomegalovirus infection. TCRdb re-called the reads with MiXCR, one entry per CDR3 protein. In the table there are around 300,000 distinct CDR3 sequences, 8% to 9.5% of which are singletons. The specimen sequenced was PBMCs. The receptors were gathered from a human donor in good health (CMV status not recorded). Some clones in this sample may be carry-over from other donors' samples.

This clonotype has ten or more counts. The gene calls are TRBV7-2 and TRBJ2-5; 7 nucleotides line up with TRBD2. V dropped 1 base and J dropped 4; count of bases not matched to a gene: 12. The CDR3 totals 17 residues. Germline assignment: CDR1 SGHTA and CDR2 FQGNSA. The CDR3 is CASSLGGGASGGETQYF. The CDR3 DNA follows: TGTGCCAGCAGCTTAGGGGGGGGAGCGAGCGGCGGAGAGACCCAGTACTTC.

This clonotype was detected many times. V gene TRBV20-1 combines with J gene TRBJ1-6; no clear D. This CDR3 region has 11 residues. The germline V and J ends were trimmed by 0 bases and 11 bases, with 5 bases remaining between them. The germline V gene has CDR1 DFQATT and CDR2 SNEGSKA (reference sequence). The CDR3: CSAREGTPLHF. CDR3 in DNA: TGCAGTGCTAGAGAGGGGACACCCCTCCACTTT.

This clonotype was counted ten times or more. V and J are TRBV7-2 and TRBJ1-4; the match to TRBD1 covers 7 bases. This CDR3 has 15 residues. Germline trimming cut 5 bases from V and 1 base from J; bases unmatched to any gene: 4. Germline CDR1 and CDR2: SGHTA and FQGNSA. The CDR3 is CASSVGQRTNEKLFF. Here the CDR3 DNA reads TGTGCCAGCAGCGTGGGACAGAGAACTAATGAAAAACTGTTTTTT.

This clonotype came up a few times. The V call is TRBV2, the J call TRBJ2-7, with unresolved D. Germline lookup yields CDR1 SNHLY and CDR2 FYNNEI. The CDR3 runs to 16 residues. V lost 1 base to trimming and J lost 3 bases, with 16 bases between them. The CDR3 nucleotides are TGTGCCAGCAGTGAAGACGGAATTGGCGGAATCTACGAGCAGTACTTC. Translation: CASSEDGIGGIYEQYF.

This clonotype was recorded many times. This sequence joins TRBV12-3 or TRBV12-4 and TRBJ2-5; unclear D gene. The V end lost 2 bases, the J end lost 5 bases, and 6 bases lay between the germline ends. This CDR3 comprises 12 residues. For the CDR3, the DNA is TGTGCCAGCAGTTTAATCCAGGAGACCCAGTACTTC. Translated, it gives CASSLIQETQYF.

The table lists this clonotype with a few counts. V and J are TRBV6-2 or TRBV6-3 and TRBJ2-7, with 7 bases aligning to TRBD1. V lost 8 bases, J lost 2 bases, and 18 bases stayed unmatched. Germline lookup yields CDR1 MNHEY and CDR2 SVGEGT. The CDR3 length is 17 residues. The CDR3 DNA sequence: TGTGCCAGCGGGGGAAGAGGGACGGGACAGTCACCCTACGAGCAGTACTTC. Protein: CASGGRGTGQSPYEQYF.

The table lists this clonotype with a few counts. This sequence joins TRBV4-3 and TRBJ2-2; 8 bases match TRBD2. Trimming at V came to 4 bases and at J to 6 bases, leaving 19 bases not matched to a gene. Germline V gives CDR1 LGHNA, CDR2 YSLEER. The CDR3 consists of 19 residues. CDR3 sequence: CASSPNPPWTSYSSGELFF. The DNA of the CDR3 is TGCGCCAGCAGCCCCAACCCCCCCTGGACTAGCTACAGTTCCGGGGAGCTGTTTTTT.

About this clonotype: A read error may explain this, as a much larger clone is one base away. The chain couples TRBV6-2 or TRBV6-3 to TRBJ1-6; 8 bases line up with TRBD1. The CDR3 has 17 amino acids. Germline V gene data show CDR1 as MNHEY and CDR2 as SVGEGT. V dropped 6 bases and J dropped 7; count of bases not matched to a gene: 14. CDR3 nucleotide sequence: TGTGCCAGCAGCCCGGCCGGGACAGGCGTTTTAAATTCACCCCTCCACTTT. It is translated as CASSPAGTGVLNSPLHF.